The T cell receptor beta chain described here comes from a study of T cell clonotyping in hematopoietic cell transplantation listed by TCRdb under 2021. General notes on the study: A total of roughly 150 blood samples were collected in the study from some 40 consecutive transplant recipients and their related donors. Recruitment of patients was conducted between 2015 and January 2017, and follow-up was continued until late 2020 or death. What the research found in general, with its limitations: After transplant, TCR diversity in recipients dropped, and pathologically expanded clonotypes increased progressively from day 30 to day 180. Recipient repertoires showed only a small fraction of overlap with donor repertoires, and over 95% appeared de novo at the given depth. The sample size was limited, and CD4 and CD8 repertoire contributions could not be separated because cells were not sorted. Donor and pretransplant recipient Inverse Simpson Index values predicted broader posttransplant TCR repertoire diversity.

V lost 9 bases and J lost 7 bases; the stretch between them is 13 bases long. The CDR3 contains 12 residues, cysteine and phenylalanine counted. The read is trimmed to its CDR3 DNA, 36 bases read in frame from base 1. The germline V gene encodes CDR1 LNHDA and CDR2 SQIVND (reference sequence). Sample time point, as interpreted from the label and publication: 100 days after allo-HCT. Blood samples were obtained from recipients approximately 28 days before transplant and at days 30, 100 and 180 after transplant. Nuclei Lysis Solution was used to extract genomic DNA from fresh or cryopreserved unfractionated peripheral blood mononuclear cells. With the immunoSEQ assay, which is a bias-controlled multiplex PCR relying on V- and J-specific primers, TCR beta CDR3 regions were amplified from genomic DNA. In a second PCR step, the CDR3 amplicons were tagged with a proprietary barcode plus Illumina adapter sequences. An Illumina MiSeq instrument was used for sequencing of the CDR3 libraries. The authors processed their data as follows. Export and quality control were performed with immunoSEQ Analyzer 3.0, and downstream analyses were performed with R Bioconductor and Immunarch. Only productive rearrangements in the normalized downsampled data set went into calculating the repertoire metrics. In the normalized cohort, a clonotype counted as pathologically expanded if the clonotype was larger than 5 templates. The Inverse Simpson Index was used to measure repertoire diversity. To capture all clonotypes, CMV-specificity analyses were performed on the non-normalized data set. TCRdb's version of the immuneACCESS table is confined to in-frame rearrangements and falls short of the full clone set. An unresolved V gene accounts for under half of the shortfall where checked; the remainder is of unknown origin. V and J calls and clone size are copied from that table; D and trimming were computed from the DNA. Present in this sample are about 15,000 clones, more than 75% of which were seen just once. Of the sample, roughly 13% is held by the ten largest clones.

As to this clone: The antigen this receptor binds is unknown. Per-nucleotide qualities are absent, and no much larger clonotype sits a single base away.

The chain is assembled from TRBV19 and TRBJ2-1, with the D gene possibly TRBD1 or TRBD2, each one fitting 5 bases. The source material was PBMCs, sampled 100 days after allogeneic stem cell transplant. This TCR derives from a male patient aged 50 to 59 who had an allogeneic stem cell transplant from an unrelated donor, so T cells may come from the graft donor. Some clones in this sample may be carry-over from other donors' samples. The CDR3 reads CASGTPGNEQFF. The sequenced DNA: TGTGCCAGCGGGACCCCCGGGAATGAGCAGTTCTTC.